The 29 T cell receptor beta chains reported below all come from one sample, sequenced in a study of T cells in Graves' hyperthyroidism and ophthalmopathy (dated by TCRdb to between 2018 and 2021). Library method: multiplex PCR. Instrument used: Illumina HiSeq 2000. TCR beta CDR3 regions were amplified from RNA transcripts. The first round of RT-PCR for the TCR CDR3 was performed with the HTBI primer set and the Qiagen OneStep RT-PCR kit. In-frame beta chains were kept once TCRdb had trimmed the public reads at Q25 with fastp and called clones with MiXCR. Every CDR3 protein is listed once, alongside the most common genes and DNA of its rows. For this sample there are about 690,000 distinct CDR3 sequences; about 18% appear just once. Of the sample, around 16% falls within the top ten clones. The source material was blood. All receptors come from a man aged 50 or older with Graves' hyperthyroidism.

In this sample, this clonotype turned up a few times. CDR3 nucleotides: TGTGCCAGCAGCAATATCCCCTCTGGGGCCAACGTCCTGACTTTC. It codes for CASSNIPSGANVLTF. This chain connects TRBV12-3 or TRBV12-4 to TRBJ2-6; D gene ambiguous. The CDR3 sequence is 15 residues long. V shed 6 bases and J shed 0 bases, with 9 bases lying between them.

The rearrangement joins TRBV28 to TRBJ1-1; TRBD1 might be the D (6 bases). This CDR3 contains 13 residues. Germline CDR1 reads MDHEN; CDR2 reads SYDVKM. Deletions cut 8 bases from V and 4 bases from J, with 14 bases between. CDR3 sequence reads: CASRRGAITEAFF. The CDR3 DNA reads TGTGCCAGCCGACGGGGGGCAATCACTGAAGCTTTCTTT. Filled out from reference TRBV28 and TRBJ1-1, the complete variable domain reads DVKVTQSSRYLVKRTGEKVFLECVQDMDHENMFWYRQDPGLGLRLIYFSYDVKMKEKGDIPEGYSVSREKKERFSLILESASTNQTSMYLCASRRGAITEAFFGQGTRLTVV.

The V gene is TRBV30, the J gene TRBJ2-6, with a tentative D call TRBD1 (5 bases). Germline-derived CDR1 and CDR2 are GTSNPN and SVGIG (reference sequence). CDR3 size: 14 residues. V lost 5 bases, J lost 1 base, and 9 bases lay in between. The CDR3 bases are TGTGCCTGGGGGGCCGGGTCTGGGGCCAACGTCCTGACTTTC. This gives the protein CAWGAGSGANVLTF.

This clonotype was seen ten or more times. The rearrangement uses TRBV28 and TRBJ2-4; TRBD2 agrees at 12 bases. V lost 5 bases, J lost 1 base, and 6 bases stayed unmatched. This CDR3 contains 17 residues. CDR1 and CDR2 from the germline V gene are MDHEN and SYDVKM. CDR3 residues: CASSQLGTSGAKNIQYF. Here the CDR3 DNA reads TGTGCCAGCAGTCAGCTCGGGACTAGCGGGGCCAAAAACATTCAGTACTTC.

The rearrangement uses TRBV18 and TRBJ2-1; D may match TRBD1 or TRBD2 (5 bases each). CDR1 and CDR2 (germline): KGHSH, LQKENI. Trimming removed 3 bases at V and 9 bases at J, with 15 bases between. The CDR3 has 14 amino acids. CDR3 protein: CASSPPGASGEQFF. The CDR3 DNA follows: TGTGCCAGCTCACCTCCCGGGGCCTCCGGTGAGCAGTTCTTC.

The genes are TRBV9 and TRBJ2-7, with 8 bases matching TRBD1. Unmatched junction bases numbered 11, after V lost 4 bases and J lost 2 bases. The germline gives CDR1 SGDLS, CDR2 YYNGEE. This CDR3 comprises 16 residues. CDR3 bases: TGTGCCAGCAGCCCCCGCGGACAGGGCGACCCCTACGAGCAGTACTTC. It encodes CASSPRGQGDPYEQYF.

This clonotype was detected ten times or more. This chain links TRBV20-1 with TRBJ1-1, with TRBD1 identical over 7 bases. V was pared by 1 base and J by 1 base, with 12 bases of the junction left unmatched. CDR3 size: 17 residues. Germline assignment: CDR1 DFQATT and CDR2 SNEGSKA (reference sequence). As DNA, the CDR3 is TGCAGTGCTAGAGGAGCAGAGACAGGGTGGGCGAACACTGAAGCTTTCTTT. It translates to CSARGAETGWANTEAFF.

This clonotype appeared many times. As DNA, the CDR3 is TGTGCCAGCAGCCAACCCGATAGCGGGAGTGTGATGGAGCAGTTCTTC. It specifies CASSQPDSGSVMEQFF. The chain recombines TRBV4-2 with TRBJ2-1, with 9 bases matching TRBD2. There are 16 residues in the CDR3. Germline loops: CDR1 LGHNA, CDR2 YNFKEQ. V lost 2 bases and J lost 10; bases outside the gene matches: 12.

V is TRBV5-5 and J is TRBJ2-7, with 8 bases identical to TRBD2. Germline V CDR1 and CDR2: SGHKS, YYEKEE (reference sequence). The CDR3 consists of 15 residues. V dropped 3 bases and J dropped 2; count of bases not matched to a gene: 7. CDR3 coding DNA: TGTGCCAGCAGCTGGTATACTAGCGGCGCCTACGAGCAGTACTTC. Translation: CASSWYTSGAYEQYF.

This clonotype was observed many times. The chain has TRBV11-2 and TRBJ2-2; 9 bases are shared with TRBD1. After removal of 6 bases from V and 6 bases from J, the junction contained 5 bases not matched to a gene. CDR3 length: 14 amino acids. In germline, CDR1 is SGHAT, CDR2 FQNNGV. The CDR3 DNA reads as TGTGCCAGCAGACGTACAGGGGGCTCCGGGGAGCTGTTTTTT. It translates to CASRRTGGSGELFF.

This clonotype has just a few counts. The chain carries TRBV5-1 and TRBJ2-6; D is uncertain. V gave up 4 bases and J gave up 4 bases, with 18 bases separating them. Germline CDR1 reads SGHRS; CDR2 reads YFSETQ. The CDR3 is 17 residues long. In DNA form, the CDR3 reads TGCGCCAGCAGCCTACCCCGTAGGAACTCCGGGGCCAACGTCCTGACTTTC. Protein sequence: CASSLPRRNSGANVLTF.

There are many counts of this clonotype. This rearrangement joins TRBV27 to TRBJ2-2, with 7 bases lining up with TRBD2. Trimming at V came to 4 bases and at J to 0 bases, leaving 5 bases not matched to a gene. The CDR3 consists of 16 residues. CDR1 MNHEY and CDR2 SMNVEV come from the germline V gene (reference sequence). CDR3 coding DNA: TGTGCCAGCAGTTCCTTGGGGGGGACGAACACCGGGGAGCTGTTTTTT. Translation gives CASSSLGGTNTGELFF.

J is TRBJ1-2 and V is TRBV20-1; D perhaps matches TRBD1 (5 bases). CDR3 length: 14 residues. Germline CDR1 DFQATT, CDR2 SNEGSKA (reference sequence). V lost 7 bases and J lost 3, with 18 bases in between. The CDR3 DNA sequence: TGCAGTGTCCGGGGACGTATGGACTACTATGGCTACACCTTC. Protein: CSVRGRMDYYGYTF.

This clonotype was recorded only once. A read error may explain this, as a much larger clone is one base away. The rearrangement links TRBV28 to TRBJ2-1, with D possibly TRBD2 on 7 matching bases. This CDR3 has 17 amino acids. Germline CDR1 MDHEN, CDR2 SYDVKM. The CDR3 sequence: CTSSLDLIGGVYNEQFF. The CDR3 DNA reads as TGTACCAGCAGTTTGGACCTTATAGGGGGGGTATACAATGAGCAGTTCTTC. Full variable domain (remainder filled in from reference TRBV28 and TRBJ2-1): DVKVTQSSRYLVKRTGEKVFLECVQDMDHENMFWYRQDPGLGLRLIYFSYDVKMKEKGDIPEGYSVSREKKERFSLILESASTNQTSMYLCTSSLDLIGGVYNEQFFGPGTRLTVL.

In its sample, this clonotype was seen a few times. The rearrangement links TRBV18 to TRBJ2-7, with 8 bases fitting TRBD1. CDR1 and CDR2 from the germline V gene are KGHSH and LQKENI. The CDR3 sequence is 13 residues long. J lost 5 bases, V lost 5 bases, and 5 bases had no gene match. The CDR3 DNA reads TGTGCCAGCTCAATTGGACAGGGCCACGAGCAGTACTTC. It encodes CASSIGQGHEQYF.

This clonotype occurred many times. This chain links TRBV20-1 with TRBJ2-7; D might be TRBD1 (5 bases). Germline CDR1 and CDR2: DFQATT and SNEGSKA (reference sequence). Deletions cut 3 bases from V and 5 bases from J, with 17 bases between. The CDR3 has 14 residues. The CDR3 DNA follows: TGCAGTGCTAGTAGGGGTAGGAGTGTCCACGAGCAGTACTTC. The encoded protein is CSASRGRSVHEQYF.

This clonotype was observed many times. The J gene is TRBJ2-5, the V gene TRBV12-3 or TRBV12-4; D perhaps matches TRBD1 (6 bases). This CDR3 has 13 residues. The germline V and J ends were trimmed by 2 bases and 3 bases, with 7 bases remaining between them. The CDR3: CASSLWTEETQYF. The CDR3 DNA sequence: TGTGCCAGCAGTTTATGGACAGAAGAGACCCAGTACTTC.

This clonotype came up many times. The chain couples TRBV7-9 to TRBJ2-7, with TRBD1 identical over 8 bases. Germline trimming cut 4 bases from V and 3 bases from J; bases unmatched to any gene: 5. In germline, CDR1 is SEHNR, CDR2 FQNEAQ (reference sequence). CDR3 size: 14 residues. The CDR3 DNA reads as TGTGCCAGCAGCTCGACAGGGGTAGTCTACGAGCAGTACTTC. This translates into CASSSTGVVYEQYF.

Many counts were recorded for this clonotype. V usage is TRBV12-3 or TRBV12-4 and J usage is TRBJ1-1; 11 nucleotides align to TRBD1. The CDR3 runs to 13 residues. V was pared by 5 bases and J by 12 bases, with 8 bases of the junction left unmatched. The CDR3 region is CASSPARDRGSFF. The CDR3 region has the DNA TGTGCCAGCAGTCCTGCCCGGGACAGGGGGTCTTTCTTT.

In its sample, this clonotype was seen many times. The chain uses TRBV20-1 and TRBJ2-7, with a weak D call TRBD1 (5 bases). V gave up 8 bases and J gave up 0 bases, with 14 bases separating them. The CDR3 has 13 amino acids. Germline V CDR1 and CDR2: DFQATT, SNEGSKA (reference sequence). CDR3 in amino acids: CSKRRQSSYEQYF. The CDR3 DNA follows: TGCAGTAAAAGGAGACAGAGCTCCTACGAGCAGTACTTC.

This clonotype was detected ten times or more. CDR3 protein: CASSLGGVLMNTEAFF. In nucleotides, the CDR3 is TGTGCCAGCAGTTTAGGAGGAGTTCTGATGAACACTGAAGCTTTCTTT. The chain couples TRBV28 to TRBJ1-1; D remains ambiguous. The CDR3 extends over 16 amino acids. The V gene lost 2 bases and the J gene lost 0 bases, with 13 bases spanning the gap. Per the germline V gene, CDR1 is MDHEN and CDR2 is SYDVKM.

The rearrangement links TRBV29-1 to TRBJ2-6, with D tentatively TRBD1 (5 bases). This CDR3 contains 15 residues. V was clipped by 3 bases and J by 3 bases, with 12 bases between them. Germline assignment: CDR1 SQVTM and CDR2 ANQGSEA. CDR3 protein: CSVEGTGLGANVLTF. Here the CDR3 DNA reads TGCAGCGTTGAGGGAACAGGCCTTGGGGCCAACGTCCTGACTTTC.

This clonotype occurred many times. This chain uses TRBV12-5 with TRBJ2-5, with 7 positions matching TRBD1. The ends lost 6 bases at V and 2 bases at J; junction bases unmatched: 6. The CDR3 is made up of 14 amino acids. Germline V CDR1 and CDR2: LGHNT, FRNRAP. The CDR3 DNA follows: TGTGCTAGTGGCCATGGGACAGTTCAAGAGACCCAGTACTTC. It is translated as CASGHGTVQETQYF.

This clonotype has a count of ten or more. The chain links TRBV9 to TRBJ2-1, with a weak D call TRBD1 (6 bases). With 4 bases removed from V and 8 bases from J, the gap between germline ends came to 22 bases. CDR1 and CDR2 (germline): SGDLS, YYNGEE. The CDR3 consists of 16 residues. CDR3 amino acids: CASSPNQGQGWHEQFF. Here the CDR3 DNA reads TGTGCCAGCAGCCCCAACCAGGGGCAGGGTTGGCATGAGCAGTTCTTC.

CDR3 sequence (DNA): TGTGCCAGCAGCCAACCGGGGAGAGGCTCACCCCTCCACTTT. This gives the protein CASSQPGRGSPLHF. The chain combines TRBV3-1 with TRBJ1-6, with unresolved D. Germline loops: CDR1 LGHDT, CDR2 YNNKEL (reference sequence). V was trimmed by 2 bases and J by 10 bases, leaving 12 bases between them. The CDR3 totals 14 residues. The full variable domain, in which reference TRBV3-1 and TRBJ1-6 provide the parts outside the CDR3, is DTAVSQTPKYLVTQMGNDKSIKCEQNLGHDTMYWYKQDSKKFLKIMFSYNNKELIINETVPNRFSPKSPDKAHLNLHINSLELGDSAVYFCASSQPGRGSPLHFGNGTRLTVT.

The J gene is TRBJ2-3, the V gene TRBV5-1; 8 positions match TRBD2. The CDR3 contains 17 residues. Germline lookup yields CDR1 SGHRS and CDR2 YFSETQ. Trimming removed 0 bases from V and 4 bases from J; junction bases left unmatched: 10. The CDR3, as DNA: TGCGCCAGCAGCTTGGGTGAAGGAGCGGGAGCAGCAGATACGCAGTATTTT. Translating it yields CASSLGEGAGAADTQYF.

This clonotype was picked up many times. This sequence joins TRBV27 and TRBJ2-7, with a tentative D call TRBD2 (5 bases). The length of the CDR3 is 13 residues. CDR1 is MNHEY, CDR2 SMNVEV, per germline (reference sequence). The V end was cut by 6 bases, the J end by 4 bases, with 13 bases between. The CDR3 is CASSPLAPYEQYF. The DNA for the CDR3 is TGTGCCAGCAGCCCCCTAGCACCATACGAGCAGTACTTC.

This clonotype has a count of ten or more. J is TRBJ1-4 and V is TRBV24-1; D unclear. The CDR3 covers 15 residues. Trimming cost V 4 bases and J 0 bases, with 8 bases left between them. CDR1 is KGHDR and CDR2 is SFDVKD in the germline V gene. DNA of the CDR3: TGTGCCACCAGTGAACCGGGAGCAACTAATGAAAAACTGTTTTTT. This gives the protein CATSEPGATNEKLFF.

About this clonotype: This sequence may be a read error, since a much larger clone differs from it by one base. V gene TRBV10-3 combines with J gene TRBJ2-1; weak D call: TRBD2 (6 bases). V was shortened by 5 bases and J by 5 bases, with 13 bases between the two germline ends. CDR1 is ENHRY and CDR2 is SYGVKD in the germline V gene. The CDR3 is 14 residues long. The CDR3 DNA reads TGTGCCATCAGTTTATGGCGGGGTAACAATGAGCAGTTCTTC. It is translated as CAISLWRGNNEQFF.